This TCR beta chain was obtained from a study of CD8 T cells in ankylosing spondylitis. Findings and limits, study-wide: Seemingly distinctive of ankylosing spondylitis blood was a TCR beta motif formed by eight highly homologous variants.

TCRdb re-called the 5' RACE reads with MiXCR, one entry per CDR3 protein. The repertoire consists of roughly 300,000 distinct CDR3 sequences, with 8% occurring once and the leading ten covering approximately 15%. In the case of this clonotype: What it recognizes is unknown.

J was trimmed by 0 bases and V by 6 bases; bases with no gene match: 7. Germline loops: CDR1 DFQATT, CDR2 SNEGSKA (reference sequence). The CDR3 totals 16 residues. The clonotype was recovered from a male donor with ankylosing spondylitis. Sequencing was carried out using blood, either unsorted or a sorted T cell fraction (not recorded which). This sequence joins TRBV20-1 and TRBJ2-6, with 8 bases lining up with TRBD1. The CDR3 nucleotides read TGCAGTGCACGGACAGGGTGGAACTCTGGGGCCAACGTCCTGACTTTC. It translates to CSARTGWNSGANVLTF.